This T cell receptor (beta chain) appears in the sequencing data of a study of T-cell reconstitution after alpha-beta-depleted transplantation in children. Study-level points and caveats: Roughly two months post-transplant, alpha-beta T cells reportedly originated from several hundred graft clones that had expanded.

The TCRbeta library was prepared with unique molecular identifiers. TCRdb called the PCR reads again in MiXCR, with one record for every CDR3 protein. The table lists 800,000 to 1,000,000 distinct CDR3 sequences, less than 30% of them singletons. The CDR3 is made up of 21 amino acids. Germline V gene sequence: CDR1 MNHEY, CDR2 SVGEGT. The trim removed 6 bases at V and 2 bases at J, leaving 22 bases unmatched. Of note for this clonotype: The antigen is undetermined.

The sequence was obtained from a boy less than two years old who had a stem cell transplant for SCID, so the T cells may come from the graft donor. The rearrangement joins TRBV6-2 or TRBV6-3 to TRBJ2-2; 9 bases align to TRBD1. This material consisted of PBMCs, mostly from graft donor cells, taken 360 days after TCRalphabeta/CD19-depleted stem cell transplant. CDR3 region: CASSPLLNRDRVRINTGELFF. The CDR3 nucleotides read TGTGCCAGCAGCCCCTTACTGAACCGGGACAGGGTTCGCATTAACACCGGGGAGCTGTTTTTT.